The 32 T cell receptor beta chains presented below share a single source sample, sequenced in a study of a mutant IDH1 vaccine in newly diagnosed glioma (dated by TCRdb to the early 2020s). Sample time point, as interpreted from the label and publication: baseline, week 1 (first vaccination visit). This specimen's treatment or condition label, per the study, means: pre-vaccination baseline after standard-of-care therapy. The library was prepared using the immunoSEQ multiplex PCR assay. The immuneACCESS repertoire file appears here via TCRdb, limited to in-frame rearrangements. These files lack a portion of the clones; in checked studies, under half of the deficit traces to unresolved V genes, and the cause of the others is not known. For this sample there are around 33,000 clones; approximately 90% appear just once. The top ten clonotypes cover around 4.9% of the sample. Sequences were derived from PBMCs, sampled from a glioma patient treated with radiotherapy, temozolomide or both. The receptors originated from a middle-aged woman with glioma.

The chain employs TRBV21-1 and TRBJ2-7; TRBD1 reflects the table's D call only, with no check against the DNA. TRBV21-1 is a listed pseudogene. The CDR3 covers 16 residues. CDR3 coding DNA: TGTGCCAGCAGCCCCGAGGCGGACAGTCTTACCTCCGAGCAGTACTTC. This encodes CASSPEADSLTSEQYF.

This chain joins TRBV6-1 and TRBJ2-7; 8 bases match TRBD1. Germline V gives CDR1 MNHNS, CDR2 SASEGT. The CDR3 spans 13 residues. With V trimmed by 5 bases and J by 5 bases, 5 bases remained unmatched. CDR3 sequence reads: CASSRTGFNEQYF. CDR3 DNA: TGTGCCAGCAGTCGGACAGGGTTCAACGAGCAGTACTTC.

The chain links TRBV5-1 to TRBJ1-2, with TRBD1 matching over 7 bases. From germline, CDR1 is SGHRS and CDR2 YFSETQ. The V and J ends lost 4 bases and 4 bases, in that order; junction bases with no gene match: 4. The CDR3 spans 13 residues. In DNA, the CDR3 is TGCGCCAGCAGCGAAGGGACAGCCTATGGCTACACCTTC. Translated, it gives CASSEGTAYGYTF.

V and J are TRBV18 and TRBJ1-5, with 12 bases that match TRBD1. Germline trimming cut 6 bases from V and 8 bases from J; bases unmatched to any gene: 8. The CDR3 is 15 residues long. The germline gives CDR1 KGHSH, CDR2 LQKENI. The CDR3 DNA reads TGTGCCAGCTCGGCCGGGACAGGGGGCTTGGAGCCCCAGCATTTT. Protein sequence: CASSAGTGGLEPQHF.

V is TRBV4-2 and J is TRBJ1-2; possible D gene TRBD1, 6 bases. V was shortened by 4 bases and J by 4 bases, with 10 bases between the two germline ends. Germline CDR1 and CDR2: LGHNA and YNFKEQ. The CDR3 is made up of 13 amino acids. As DNA, the CDR3 is TGTGCCAGCAGCCCCACGGACAGCTATGGCTACACCTTC. The encoded protein is CASSPTDSYGYTF.

This chain joins TRBV6-1 and TRBJ1-5, with TRBD1 identical over 8 bases. The CDR3 loop spans 15 amino acids. Germline lookup yields CDR1 MNHNS and CDR2 SASEGT. J was trimmed by 6 bases and V by 0 bases; bases with no gene match: 4. The CDR3 nucleotides are TGTGCCAGCAGTGAAGCCCGGCAGGGGGCTCAGCCCCAGCATTTT. Protein sequence: CASSEARQGAQPQHF.

The J gene is TRBJ2-5, the V gene TRBV5-1; 12 positions agree with TRBD1. Germline CDR1 reads SGHRS; CDR2 reads YFSETQ. This CDR3 region has 16 residues. J gave up 4 bases and V 2 bases, and 6 bases lay outside the gene matches. CDR3 sequence reads: CASSFSGTGGGETQYF. The CDR3 DNA reads as TGCGCCAGCAGCTTTTCCGGGACAGGGGGCGGAGAGACCCAGTACTTC.

J is TRBJ2-1 and V is TRBV19, with D uncertain. Germline V gives CDR1 LNHDA, CDR2 SQIVND (reference sequence). The V end was cut by 5 bases, the J end by 10 bases, with 18 bases between. The CDR3 sequence is 14 residues long. CDR3: CASSWAQTVGEQFF. CDR3 sequence (DNA): TGTGCCAGTAGTTGGGCTCAAACCGTTGGGGAGCAGTTCTTC.

The chain uses TRBV7-2 and TRBJ1-1; possibly TRBD1 for D (6 bases). The ends were cut back, 1 base at V and 4 bases at J, with 13 bases in the middle. The length of the CDR3 is 15 residues. Germline-derived CDR1 and CDR2 are SGHTA and FQGNSA. The CDR3 DNA sequence: TGTGCCAGCAGCTTAGTATGGGGGCTTGGCACTGAAGCTTTCTTT. Its protein is CASSLVWGLGTEAFF. Full variable domain (remainder filled in from reference TRBV7-2 and TRBJ1-1): GAGVSQSPSNKVTEKGKDVELRCDPISGHTALYWYRQSLGQGLEFLIYFQGNSAPDKSGLPSDRFSAERTGGSVSTLTIQRTQQEDSAVYLCASSLVWGLGTEAFFGQGTRLTVV.

This clone was detected only once. The genes are TRBV7-2 and TRBJ1-2; 11 bases match TRBD1. Germline V gene lookup returns CDR1 SGHTA and CDR2 FQGNSA. This CDR3 has 17 amino acids. With V trimmed by 3 bases and J by 6 bases, 12 bases remained unmatched. This CDR3 is CASSLGQDRGRIDGYTF. CDR3 in DNA: TGTGCCAGCAGCTTGGGCCAGGACAGGGGGCGCATAGATGGCTACACCTTC. Using reference TRBV7-2 and TRBJ1-2 for the parts outside the CDR3, the full variable domain is GAGVSQSPSNKVTEKGKDVELRCDPISGHTALYWYRQSLGQGLEFLIYFQGNSAPDKSGLPSDRFSAERTGGSVSTLTIQRTQQEDSAVYLCASSLGQDRGRIDGYTFGSGTRLTVV.

The genes are TRBV7-2 and TRBJ2-5, with D unclear. V was cut by 5 bases and J by 0 bases, with 13 bases left in between. There are 15 residues in the CDR3. Per the germline V gene, CDR1 is SGHTA and CDR2 is FQGNSA. The CDR3 loop is CASSRQGQYQETQYF. The CDR3 bases are TGTGCCAGCAGCCGTCAAGGGCAGTACCAAGAGACCCAGTACTTC.

This chain links TRBV28 with TRBJ1-1, with a weak D call TRBD1 (5 bases). Germline-derived CDR1 and CDR2 are MDHEN and SYDVKM. CDR3 length equals 17 residues. V gave up 8 bases and J gave up 4 bases, with 26 bases separating them. CDR3 region: CASDSTGHGGRGTEAFF. CDR3 bases: TGTGCCAGCGATTCTACAGGCCACGGTGGACGGGGCACTGAAGCTTTCTTT.

The sample holds one count of this clone. The rearrangement links TRBV7-2 to TRBJ1-1; D gene uncertain. The CDR3 is made up of 14 amino acids. V shed 1 base and J shed 6 bases, with 12 bases lying between them. Per the germline V gene, CDR1 is SGHTA and CDR2 is FQGNSA. CDR3 nucleotide sequence: TGTGCCAGCAGCTTAGGAGCTCTTAACGCTGAAGCTTTCTTT. Translation: CASSLGALNAEAFF. Based on the CDR3 plus reference TRBV7-2 and TRBJ1-1, the full variable domain is GAGVSQSPSNKVTEKGKDVELRCDPISGHTALYWYRQSLGQGLEFLIYFQGNSAPDKSGLPSDRFSAERTGGSVSTLTIQRTQQEDSAVYLCASSLGALNAEAFFGQGTRLTVV.

The rearrangement uses TRBV6-6 and TRBJ1-1; D unresolved. Deletions cut 3 bases from V and 3 bases from J, with 11 bases between. This CDR3 has 14 residues. Germline V gene sequence: CDR1 MNHNY, CDR2 SVGAGI (reference sequence). CDR3: CASSYRSKDTEAFF. The CDR3 DNA reads TGTGCCAGCAGTTATCGGTCAAAGGACACTGAAGCTTTCTTT.

The V gene is TRBV10-2, the J gene TRBJ2-2; maybe TRBD2 (6 bases). V was pared by 6 bases and J by 0 bases, with 8 bases between. CDR3 length: 14 residues. CDR1 WSHSY and CDR2 SAAADI come from the germline V gene. The DNA for the CDR3 is TGCGCCAGCAGATCGGGGGCGAACACCGGGGAGCTGTTTTTT. Translated, it gives CASRSGANTGELFF.

The chain has TRBV10-2 and TRBJ2-3, with D tentatively TRBD1 or TRBD2 (5 bases each). V was trimmed by 7 bases and J by 3 bases, leaving 11 bases between them. CDR1 and CDR2 (germline): WSHSY, SAAADI. The CDR3 sequence is 13 residues long. The CDR3, as DNA: TGCGCCAGCACTGGGACGCGGACAGATACGCAGTATTTT. This codes for CASTGTRTDTQYF.

The genes are TRBV4-1 and TRBJ2-7, with a tentative D call TRBD1 (6 bases). Trimming pared 1 base from V and 0 bases from J, leaving 13 bases between. The germline V gene has CDR1 MGHRA and CDR2 YSYEKL. The CDR3 is 16 residues long. CDR3 protein: CASSQGRTASSYEQYF. In DNA, the CDR3 is TGCGCCAGCAGCCAAGGGCGGACAGCTAGCTCCTACGAGCAGTACTTC.

The genes are TRBV27 and TRBJ2-2, with D perhaps matching TRBD1 (5 bases). Trimming shortened V by 5 bases and J by 7 bases, and 8 bases separated the two germline ends. This CDR3 spans 12 amino acids. Germline-derived CDR1 and CDR2 are MNHEY and SMNVEV (reference sequence). The CDR3: CASSQGSGELFF. DNA for the CDR3: TGTGCCAGCAGTCAGGGCAGCGGGGAGCTGTTTTTT.

The table lists this clone with a count of one. The chain is built from TRBV5-1 and TRBJ1-2; 10 bases fit TRBD1. This CDR3 is 14 amino acids long. Germline V gives CDR1 SGHRS, CDR2 YFSETQ. V lost 4 bases and J lost 4; bases outside the gene matches: 4. The CDR3 DNA sequence: TGCGCCAGCAGCACGACAGGGGGCGTCTATGGCTACACCTTC. Translated: CASSTTGGVYGYTF.

The chain couples TRBV4-2 to TRBJ2-7, with 9 bases aligning to TRBD2. The junction had 3 bases not matched to a gene; V was cut back by 0 bases and J by 3 bases. The CDR3 has 15 residues. Per the germline V gene, CDR1 is LGHNA and CDR2 is YNFKEQ. This CDR3 is CASSQELAGYYEQYF. The CDR3 DNA follows: TGTGCCAGCAGCCAAGAGCTAGCGGGGTACTACGAGCAGTACTTC.

The chain joins TRBV4-1 to TRBJ1-1, with D possibly TRBD1 on 5 matching bases. The V end lost 3 bases, the J end lost 0 bases, and 11 bases lay between the germline ends. From germline, CDR1 is MGHRA and CDR2 YSYEKL. This CDR3 spans 15 amino acids. The CDR3 DNA reads TGCGCCAGCAGCCAGGGACCGGGCGTGAACACTGAAGCTTTCTTT. Its translation is CASSQGPGVNTEAFF.

The gene calls are TRBV7-2 and TRBJ2-3; D might be TRBD2 (6 bases). The CDR3 is made up of 15 amino acids. CDR1 SGHTA and CDR2 FQGNSA come from the germline V gene. Trimming took off 0 bases at V and 6 bases at J, with 13 bases between the two ends. The CDR3 is CASSLAAGRVDTQYF. The CDR3 nucleotides read TGTGCCAGCAGCTTAGCGGCCGGGAGAGTGGATACGCAGTATTTT.

This sequence joins TRBV2 and TRBJ1-5; D not certain. This CDR3 contains 14 residues. Germline V gene sequence: CDR1 SNHLY, CDR2 FYNNEI. Deletions cut 8 bases from V and 2 bases from J, with 13 bases between. CDR3 coding DNA: TGTGCCAGCGGGGTGGGGTCGGGCAATCAGCCCCAGCATTTT. As protein: CASGVGSGNQPQHF.

The CDR3: CASSPYGTATNYGYTF. The CDR3 coding sequence is TGCGCCAGCAGCCCATACGGGACAGCCACTAACTATGGCTACACCTTC. This chain joins TRBV4-1 and TRBJ1-2; 7 positions agree with TRBD1. The CDR3 has 16 amino acids. Germline V lookup: CDR1 MGHRA, CDR2 YSYEKL. V trimming: 4 bases; J trimming: 0 bases; junction bases outside the gene matches: 8.

This clone appeared a single time. This chain connects TRBV5-4 to TRBJ1-2, with TRBD1 matching 10 bases. The germline V gene encodes CDR1 SGHNT and CDR2 YYREEE (reference sequence). This CDR3 spans 14 amino acids. J was trimmed by 10 bases and V by 1 base; bases with no gene match: 7. The CDR3 reads CASSLTRDRGDYTF. The CDR3 nucleotides read TGTGCCAGCAGCTTGACCCGGGACAGGGGAGACTACACCTTC.

V and J are TRBV6-1 and TRBJ2-7, with TRBD2 matching 7 bases. There are 14 residues in the CDR3. With 6 bases clipped from V and 3 bases from J, the junction kept 8 bases outside the gene matches. Germline V gene data show CDR1 as MNHNS and CDR2 as SASEGT. CDR3: CASSPRDYFYEQYF. CDR3 sequence (DNA): TGTGCCAGCAGCCCCCGGGACTACTTCTACGAGCAGTACTTC.

The rearrangement joins TRBV7-2 to TRBJ1-3; D gene uncertain. The CDR3 runs to 18 residues. Between the trimmed V and J ends, which lost 2 bases and 0 bases, there was a span of 17 bases. Germline V gives CDR1 SGHTA, CDR2 FQGNSA. The CDR3 loop is CASSLQPHSSVSGNTIYF. DNA of the CDR3: TGTGCCAGCAGCTTACAACCCCATTCGAGCGTCTCTGGAAACACCATATATTTT.

This chain uses TRBV7-9 with TRBJ1-1; a weak D match, TRBD1 (6 bases). This CDR3 has 16 amino acids. Germline CDR1 is SEHNR and CDR2 is FQNEAQ (reference sequence). The V and J ends lost 1 base and 8 bases respectively, with 20 bases between them. Written as DNA, the CDR3 is TGTGCCAGCAGCTTAGTTCTTCTCGGACAGCCTATGGAAGCTTTCTTT. Amino acid sequence: CASSLVLLGQPMEAFF.

The chain uses TRBV25-1 and TRBJ2-7; 7 bases line up with TRBD2. This CDR3 region has 13 residues. From germline, CDR1 is MGHDK and CDR2 SYGVNS. The V gene end was trimmed by 2 bases and the J gene end by 7 bases; junction bases not matched to a gene: 5. The CDR3 nucleotides read TGTGCCAGCAGTGAAGCAGGGAGGGGTGAGCAGTACTTC. This translates into CASSEAGRGEQYF.

The chain employs TRBV5-1 and TRBJ1-2; D unclear. From germline, CDR1 is SGHRS and CDR2 YFSETQ. V was shortened by 2 bases and J by 0 bases, with 17 bases between the two germline ends. The CDR3 runs 17 residues. CDR3 coding DNA: TGCGCCAGCAGCTTCACTCCCCCTCCGGGTACTAACTATGGCTACACCTTC. This encodes CASSFTPPPGTNYGYTF.

The V gene is TRBV10-2, the J gene TRBJ1-5; no clear D. Germline V CDR1 and CDR2: WSHSY, SAAADI. V was pared by 4 bases and J by 0 bases, with 10 bases between. The CDR3 runs to 15 residues. The CDR3 DNA reads as TGCGCCAGCAGTGTGGGTGCTGGTAGCAATCAGCCCCAGCATTTT. Its protein product is CASSVGAGSNQPQHF.

The chain carries TRBV5-1 and TRBJ2-5; D gene uncertain. V was shortened by 4 bases and J by 1 base, with 5 bases between the two germline ends. Germline V gives CDR1 SGHRS, CDR2 YFSETQ. CDR3 size: 12 residues. The CDR3 sequence is CASSTSQETQYF. CDR3 bases: TGCGCCAGCAGCACAAGCCAAGAGACCCAGTACTTC. The complete variable domain, with remaining parts taken from reference TRBV5-1 and TRBJ2-5, reads KAGVTQTPRYLIKTRGQQVTLSCSPISGHRSVSWYQQTPGQGLQFLFEYFSETQRNKGNFPGRFSGRQFSNSRSEMNVSTLELGDSALYLCASSTSQETQYFGPGTRLLVL.